Sequencing of this T cell receptor (beta chain) was carried out in a study of identical twins. Findings and limits, study-wide: The more abundant beta clonotypes in cord blood had fewer insertions, and memory repertoires did not show this.

The ends lost 0 bases at V and 5 bases at J; junction bases unmatched: 13. Germline assignment: CDR1 MNHEY and CDR2 SVGAGI. The CDR3 length is 19 residues. TCRdb passed the 5' RACE reads through MiXCR, listing each CDR3 protein once. Among over 550,000 distinct CDR3 sequences listed, 7.1% were seen once. This clonotype showed up just a few times. The antigen is unknown. These data also featured in a second study, about yellow fever vaccine responses in identical twins.

The clonotype was recovered from a young woman in good health. Sequencing used PBMCs. This sequence joins TRBV6-5 and TRBJ2-3, with TRBD2 identical over 11 bases. The CDR3 DNA follows: TGTGCCAGCAGTTACTCGCTTAGCGGGGGGGCTGTCGGTGAAGATACGCAGTATTTT. Its translation is CASSYSLSGGAVGEDTQYF.